This T cell receptor beta chain derives from a study of blood T cell repertoires in COVID-19. Overall study: Sources were T cells, B-cell-depleted T cells, or PBMCs; the material itself was cDNA or gDNA.

Original processing notes: Amplification of reference gene primers was used by the study to estimate nucleated cell counts. Method: immunoSEQ multiplex PCR; TCRdb's copy keeps in-frame clones and lacks some. V and J calls and clone size are as listed in that table; D and trimming were resolved from the DNA. The table has roughly 330,000 clones, approximately 87% seen once; the top ten hold 4%. The V end lost 0 bases, the J end lost 7 bases, and 10 bases lay between the germline ends. Germline CDR1 and CDR2: LNHDA and SQIVND (reference sequence). CDR3 length equals 15 residues. Sequenced: peripheral blood. The chain is built from TRBV19 and TRBJ1-6; the D gene is possibly TRBD1 (5 bases). The receptor's source is a woman aged 45-65 years with active or convalescent COVID-19. CDR3 coding DNA: TGTGCCAGTAGTATAGATGGGGCGACAAATTCACCCCTCCACTTT. Translated: CASSIDGATNSPLHF. Variable domain in full (rest from reference TRBV19 and TRBJ1-6): DGGITQSPKYLFRKEGQNVTLSCEQNLNHDAMYWYRQDPGQGLRLIYYSQIVNDFQKGDIAEGYSVSREKKESFPLTVTSAQKNPTAFYLCASSIDGATNSPLHFGNGTRLTVT.